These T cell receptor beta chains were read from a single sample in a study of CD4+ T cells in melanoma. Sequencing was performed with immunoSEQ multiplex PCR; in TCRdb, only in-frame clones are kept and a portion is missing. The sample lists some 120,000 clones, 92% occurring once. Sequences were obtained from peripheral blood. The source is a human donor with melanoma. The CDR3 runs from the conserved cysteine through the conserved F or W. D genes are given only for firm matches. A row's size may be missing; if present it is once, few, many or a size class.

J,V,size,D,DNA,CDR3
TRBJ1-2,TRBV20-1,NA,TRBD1,TGCAGTGACGGGACAGGGGATGGCTACACCTTC,CSDGTGDGYTF
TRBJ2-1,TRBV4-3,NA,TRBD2,TGCGCCAGCAGCCAAGACGGGAGGGCCTACAATGAGCAGTTCTTC,CASSQDGRAYNEQFF
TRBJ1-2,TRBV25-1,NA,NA,TGTGCCAGCAGTGCCCCCAGCTATGGCTACACCTTC,CASSAPSYGYTF
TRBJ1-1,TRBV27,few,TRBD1,TGTGCCAGCAGTCCTCGACAGGGATGGAACACTGAAGCTTTCTTT,CASSPRQGWNTEAFF
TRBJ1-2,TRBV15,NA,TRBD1,TGTGCCACCAGCAGAGACCGGGACAGGGTCTATGGCTACACCTTC,CATSRDRDRVYGYTF
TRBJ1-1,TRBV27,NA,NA,TGTGCCAGCAGTTTACGGGGGCTTGGCACTGAAGCTTTCTTT,CASSLRGLGTEAFF
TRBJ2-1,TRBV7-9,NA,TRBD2,TGTGCCAGCAGCCCTCCCCCTAGCGGGTCCCTTCGGAATGAGCAGTTCTTC,CASSPPPSGSLRNEQFF
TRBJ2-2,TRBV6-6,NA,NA,TGTGCCAGCAGTTCGTGGGATGGCGGGGAGCTGTTTTTT,CASSSWDGGELFF
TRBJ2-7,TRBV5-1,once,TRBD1,TGCGCCAGCAGCGGAGACAGGGGCTACGAGCAGTACTTC,CASSGDRGYEQYF
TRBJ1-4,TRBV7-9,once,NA,TGTGCCAGCAGCTCCCCAGGGAGTACTAATGAAAAACTGTTTTTT,CASSSPGSTNEKLFF
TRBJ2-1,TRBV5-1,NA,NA,TGCGCCAGCAGCTTCAGGGAGACGAATGAGCAGTTCTTC,CASSFRETNEQFF
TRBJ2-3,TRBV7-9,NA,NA,TGTGCCAGCACTCGGTACCGGGGGAACACAGATACGCAGTATTTT,CASTRYRGNTDTQYF
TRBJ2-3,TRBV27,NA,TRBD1,TGTGCCAGCAGTTTAATCTTCACGAGGGGGCGCACAGATACGCAGTATTTT,CASSLIFTRGRTDTQYF
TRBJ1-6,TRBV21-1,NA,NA,TGTGCCAGCAGCTCAGGGAATTCACCCCTCCACTTT,CASSSGNSPLHF
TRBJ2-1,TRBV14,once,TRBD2,TGTGCCAGCAGCCTCGGGCCGGGGATTCCGGGACTAGCGGGAGTCCCGGGCTCCTACAATGAGCAGTTCTTC,CASSLGPGIPGLAGVPGSYNEQFF
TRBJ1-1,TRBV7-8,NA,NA,TGTGCCAGCAGCACTGACACTCCCGGAGAAGCTTTCTTT,CASSTDTPGEAFF
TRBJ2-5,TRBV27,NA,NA,TGTGCCAGCAGACCCGGGGGCCCCGTGTGGGCGGCCCAGTACTTC,CASRPGGPVWAAQYF
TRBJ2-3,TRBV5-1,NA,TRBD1,TGCGCCAGCAGCTTTGACAGGGGGCGTACAGATACGCAGTATTTT,CASSFDRGRTDTQYF
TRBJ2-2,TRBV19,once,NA,TGTGCCAGTATAGACCCCGCGATGGGGAACACCGGGGAGCTGTTTTTT,CASIDPAMGNTGELFF
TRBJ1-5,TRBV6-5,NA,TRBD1,TGTGCCAGCAGTAGCGGGACAGGGGTTCAGCCCCAGCATTTT,CASSSGTGVQPQHF
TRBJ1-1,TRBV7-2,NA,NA,TGTGCCAGCAGCGTCGGGACATTTGAAGCTTTCTTT,CASSVGTFEAFF
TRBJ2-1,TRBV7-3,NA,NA,TGTGCCAGCAGCTTTTCTGGGGGAGGGCAGTTCTTC,CASSFSGGGQFF
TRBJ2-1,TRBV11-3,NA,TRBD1,TGTGCCAGCAGCTCGGGACAGGGGACGATGGGTGAGCAGTTCTTC,CASSSGQGTMGEQFF
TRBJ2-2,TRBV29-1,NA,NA,TGCAGCGTTGAGAGGAGGGCTAACACCGGGGAGCTGTTTTTT,CSVERRANTGELFF
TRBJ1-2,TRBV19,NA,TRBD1,TGTGCCAGTAGTATAGGTGGGACAGGGAGTGGCTACACCTTC,CASSIGGTGSGYTF
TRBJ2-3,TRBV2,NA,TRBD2,TGTGCCAGTATACTAGCGGGAGGCACAGATACGCAGTATTTT,CASILAGGTDTQYF
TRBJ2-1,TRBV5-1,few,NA,TGCGCCAGCAGCTTCGCAGATGAGCAGTTCTTC,CASSFADEQFF
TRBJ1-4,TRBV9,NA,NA,TGTGCCAGCAGCGTAGGGGGGCTGGGTGAAAAACTGTTTTTT,CASSVGGLGEKLFF
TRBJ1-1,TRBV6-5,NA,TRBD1,TGTGCCAGCAGTTCGGGACAGGGTATCACTGAAGCTTTCTTT,CASSSGQGITEAFF
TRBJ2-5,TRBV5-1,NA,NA,TGCGCCAGCAGCTTGTTTCGGGGCGCCCAAGAGACCCAGTACTTC,CASSLFRGAQETQYF
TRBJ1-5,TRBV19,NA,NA,TGTGCCAGTAGTCCAGGGACACAAATTAGCAATCAGCCCCAGCATTTT,CASSPGTQISNQPQHF
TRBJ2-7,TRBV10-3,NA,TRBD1,TGTGCCATCAGTGAGACCGGGACAGGGGCCTCCTACGAGCAGTACTTC,CAISETGTGASYEQYF
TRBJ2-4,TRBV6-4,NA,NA,TGTGCCAGCAGTGACTTGGACAGCCGGGCACTAGCCAAAAACATTCAGTACTTC,CASSDLDSRALAKNIQYF
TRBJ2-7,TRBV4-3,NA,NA,TGCGCCAGCAGCCAAGGAGTTGTCGAAGAGCAGTACTTC,CASSQGVVEEQYF
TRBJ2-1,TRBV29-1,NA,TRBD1,TGCAGCGCCTCGGACAGGGTTAAAGACAATGAGCAGTTCTTC,CSASDRVKDNEQFF
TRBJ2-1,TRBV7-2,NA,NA,TGTGCCAGCAGCCCCCAGAGCCGGGGTAAGCAGTTCTTC,CASSPQSRGKQFF
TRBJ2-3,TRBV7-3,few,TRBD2,TGTGCCAGCAGCTTTGGCGGGAGATGGTCAGATACGCAGTATTTT,CASSFGGRWSDTQYF
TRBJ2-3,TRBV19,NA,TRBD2,TGTGCCAGTAGTATGGGAGAGGGCCTGGGGCTAGCGGGTTTCACAGATACGCAGTATTTT,CASSMGEGLGLAGFTDTQYF
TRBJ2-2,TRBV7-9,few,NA,TGTGCCAGCAGCTTAGTGACGGGGGTTACCGGGGAGCTGTTTTTT,CASSLVTGVTGELFF
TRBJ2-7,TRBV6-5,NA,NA,TGTGCCAGCAGTACAACAGGGTTAGAGCAGTACTTC,CASSTTGLEQYF
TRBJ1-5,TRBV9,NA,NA,TGTGCCAGCAGCGTATTCGGCAATCAGCCCCAGCATTTT,CASSVFGNQPQHF
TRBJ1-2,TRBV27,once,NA,TGTGCCAGCAGTTTAACAGGGATTAACTATGGCTACACCTTC,CASSLTGINYGYTF
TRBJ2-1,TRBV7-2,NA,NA,TGTGCCAGCAGCTTACCGGGGGCCTACAATGAGCAGTTCTTC,CASSLPGAYNEQFF
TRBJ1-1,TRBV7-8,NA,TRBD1,TGTGCCAGCAGCTTAGGACAGGGGGCGCGAGTAAGAGCGACTGAAGCTTTCTTT,CASSLGQGARVRATEAFF
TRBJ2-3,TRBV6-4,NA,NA,TGTGCCAGCAGTGAAGGAGAGGAAGATACGCAGTATTTT,CASSEGEEDTQYF
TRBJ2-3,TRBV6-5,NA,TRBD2,TGTGCCAGCAGCCCTGGGACTAGAATCACAGATACGCAGTATTTT,CASSPGTRITDTQYF
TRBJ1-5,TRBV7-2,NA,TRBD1,TGTGCCAGCAGCTTAACCACAGGGGGCTATCAGCCCCAGCATTTT,CASSLTTGGYQPQHF
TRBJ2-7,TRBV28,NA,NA,TGTGCCAGCAGTTTTTTCGAGCGGTCCGGGGCCTACGAGCAGTACTTC,CASSFFERSGAYEQYF
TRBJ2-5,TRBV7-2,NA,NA,TGTGCCAGCAGCTCCCAAGGGGGGCTCCAAGAGACCCAGTACTTC,CASSSQGGLQETQYF
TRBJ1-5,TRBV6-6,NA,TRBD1,TGTGCCAGCAAAGGACAGGGCTTGAATCAGCCCCAGCATTTT,CASKGQGLNQPQHF
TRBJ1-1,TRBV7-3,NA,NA,TGTGCCAGCAGCTTAATTCCCCAGGGAGGGGAAGCTTTCTTT,CASSLIPQGGEAFF
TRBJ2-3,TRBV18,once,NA,TGTGCCAGCTCTCCAAGTAGCGACATTACAGATACGCAGTATTTT,CASSPSSDITDTQYF
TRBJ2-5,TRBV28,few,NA,TGTGCCAGCAGCCTCCAGGGGGCGGGAGGCAGGGAGACCCAGTACTTC,CASSLQGAGGRETQYF
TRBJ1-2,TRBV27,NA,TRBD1,TGTGCCAGCAGTTTACAGGGGGCCGGTGGCTACACCTTC,CASSLQGAGGYTF
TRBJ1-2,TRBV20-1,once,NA,TGCAGTGCTAGTCGGGACGATAGCTACACCTTC,CSASRDDSYTF
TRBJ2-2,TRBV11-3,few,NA,TGTGCCAGCAGCTTAAGGGCAGGGCCCACCGGGGAGCTGTTTTTT,CASSLRAGPTGELFF
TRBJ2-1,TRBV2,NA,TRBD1,TGTGCCACTACCCCCCTAGCCGGGACAGGTGCCCTCCGGGAGCAGTTCTTC,CATTPLAGTGALREQFF
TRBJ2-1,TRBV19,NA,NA,TGTGCCAGTAGTATATATACGGGAACCAATGAGCAGTTCTTC,CASSIYTGTNEQFF
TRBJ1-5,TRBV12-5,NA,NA,TGTGCTAGTACGACAGATAATCAGCCCCAGCATTTT,CASTTDNQPQHF